This T cell receptor (beta chain) is from a study of blood T cell repertoires in COVID-19. Study-level information: The United States, Italy and Spain provided the acute and convalescent COVID-19 samples. T cells, B-cell-depleted T cells, or PBMCs supplied cDNA or gDNA.

The CDR3 is 14 amino acids. V was shortened by 5 bases and J by 1 base, with 12 bases between the two germline ends. In germline, CDR1 is SGHRS, CDR2 YFSETQ. Per the original methods: Cell counts per sample came from amplifying reference gene primers. The repertoire was sequenced with immunoSEQ multiplex PCR; TCRdb's copy has only in-frame clones and lacks some. The D gene and trimming were derived from the DNA, and the V and J assignments and clone size from that table. The sample shows 50,000 or so clones, approximately 92% of them seen only once. The V call is TRBV5-1, the J call TRBJ1-1, with D possibly TRBD1 on 6 matching bases. This receptor was obtained from a human donor with active COVID-19. The donor label of this sample is uncertain. Sequencing used peripheral blood. CDR3 coding DNA: TGCGCCAGCAGTAGACAGGTAAAGAACACTGAAGCTTTCTTT. Translated, it gives CASSRQVKNTEAFF.